This paragraph covers one T cell receptor (beta chain) sequence. Antigen specificity is unknown. Trimming took off 3 bases at V and 14 bases at J, with 17 bases between the two ends. The germline V gene has CDR1 GTSNPN and CDR2 SVGIG (reference sequence). The CDR3 loop spans 12 amino acids. The data belong to a study of CD8+ T cells in alopecia areata. Across the study: Tofacitinib dosing lasted 6 to 18 months, which was then followed by 6 months off drug. Percentage of affected scalp area was the basis on which treated patients' severity was scored.

The study's findings and limits: Scalp data also include sequences from resident alphabeta T cells of normal skin.

Extracted RNA was reverse transcribed, and the resulting cDNA served as sequencing template. Using immunoSEQ multiplex PCR, the repertoire was profiled, and TCRdb retains in-frame clones only, with some absent. The sample has about 120,000 clones, 50% to 75% seen once. The sample's treatment: oral pan-JAK inhibitor, 5-10 mg twice daily. Samples from alopecia areata patients were lesional scalp punch biopsies and peripheral blood. The starting material was CD8+ T cells sorted from blood, obtained at week 4, from a patient treated with tofacitinib. The chain joins TRBV30 to TRBJ2-1, with a tentative D call TRBD2 (6 bases). The sequence came from a human donor with alopecia areata. The CDR3 DNA reads TGTGCCTGGAGCGGCGCGGAGGGGAGTAAGTTCTTC. This encodes CAWSGAEGSKFF.